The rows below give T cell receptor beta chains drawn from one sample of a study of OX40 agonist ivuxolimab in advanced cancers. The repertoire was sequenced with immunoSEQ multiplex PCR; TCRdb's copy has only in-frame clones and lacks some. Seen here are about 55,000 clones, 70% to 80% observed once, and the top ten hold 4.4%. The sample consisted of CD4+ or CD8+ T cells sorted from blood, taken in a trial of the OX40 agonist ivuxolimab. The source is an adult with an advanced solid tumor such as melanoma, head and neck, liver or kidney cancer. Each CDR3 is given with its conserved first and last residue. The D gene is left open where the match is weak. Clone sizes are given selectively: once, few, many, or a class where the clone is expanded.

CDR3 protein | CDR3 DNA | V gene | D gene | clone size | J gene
CASRREEVGQAFNQPQHF | TGTGCCAGCAGGAGGGAGGAGGTCGGGCAGGCCTTCAATCAGCCCCAGCATTTT | TRBV27 | - | - | TRBJ1-5
CASSLTGGGYNEQFF | TGTGCCAGCAGCTTAACGGGAGGGGGCTACAATGAGCAGTTCTTC | TRBV7-6 | TRBD2 | - | TRBJ2-1
CASSILSTNTEAFF | TGTGCCAGTAGTATCTTGTCCACGAACACTGAAGCTTTCTTT | TRBV19 | - | once | TRBJ1-1
CATSRERGITEAFF | TGTGCCACCAGCAGAGAAAGGGGGATCACTGAAGCTTTCTTT | TRBV15 | - | - | TRBJ1-1
CASRDRVNTEAFF | TGTGCCAGCAGAGACAGGGTGAACACTGAAGCTTTCTTT | TRBV6-1 | TRBD1 | - | TRBJ1-1
CASSWTPAYEQYF | TGTGCCAGCAGTTGGACACCCGCCTACGAGCAGTACTTC | TRBV9 | - | few | TRBJ2-7
CASRVLWGAEKLFF | TGTGCCAGCAGAGTATTATGGGGCGCTGAAAAACTGTTTTTT | TRBV5-5 | - | - | TRBJ1-4
CASSETFGQGLGETQYF | TGTGCCAGCAGTGAAACTTTTGGACAGGGGTTAGGGGAGACCCAGTACTTC | TRBV6-1 | TRBD1 | - | TRBJ2-5
CACPGGRAGNEQFF | TGTGCCTGCCCGGGGGGCCGGGCGGGCAATGAGCAGTTCTTC | TRBV30 | - | - | TRBJ2-1
CASSVRSINGPISLTSYGYTF | TGTGCCAGCAGCGTGCGTTCTATCAACGGCCCGATTTCGTTGACTAGCTATGGCTACACCTTC | TRBV9 | - | - | TRBJ1-2
CASSLDHNSPLHF | TGTGCCAGCAGCTTGGATCATAATTCACCCCTCCACTTT | TRBV5-6 | - | - | TRBJ1-6
CASSLGKGAGGNNEQFF | TGTGCCAGCAGCTTAGGAAAAGGGGCGGGGGGCAACAATGAGCAGTTCTTC | TRBV7-9 | TRBD2 | - | TRBJ2-1
CASSLRRGSTDTQYF | TGTGCCAGCAGCTTACGTAGGGGTAGTACAGATACGCAGTATTTT | TRBV7-2 | - | - | TRBJ2-3
CASSYGPTEAFF | TGTGCCAGCAGTTATGGTCCCACTGAAGCTTTCTTT | TRBV6-1 | - | - | TRBJ1-1
CASSLGTSGSRGELFF | TGCGCCAGCAGCCTCGGGACTAGCGGTAGCAGGGGGGAGCTGTTTTTT | TRBV5-1 | TRBD2 | - | TRBJ2-2
CASSLVPGQFNQPQHF | TGTGCCAGCAGCTTAGTTCCCGGACAGTTCAATCAGCCCCAGCATTTT | TRBV11-2 | - | - | TRBJ1-5
CASSIDGTGLSGYTF | TGTGCCAGTAGTATAGACGGGACAGGTCTTTCTGGCTACACCTTC | TRBV19 | TRBD1 | - | TRBJ1-2
CASSSGQGRSNYGYTF | TGTGCCAGCAGTTCTGGACAGGGGCGCTCGAACTATGGCTACACCTTC | TRBV28 | TRBD1 | few | TRBJ1-2
CASSLAHTGELFF | TGTGCCAGCAGCTTAGCGCACACCGGGGAGCTGTTTTTT | TRBV11-3 | - | - | TRBJ2-2
CASSYRQGDGTEAFF | TGTGCCAGCAGTTACAGACAGGGGGATGGCACTGAAGCTTTCTTT | TRBV6-5 | TRBD1 | - | TRBJ1-1
CASSLGDSLAGYTF | TGCGCCAGCAGCTTGGGGGACAGCCTTGCCGGCTACACCTTC | TRBV5-1 | TRBD1 | - | TRBJ1-2
CASSHKSKGRTDTQYF | TGTGCCAGCAGCCACAAGAGTAAGGGGCGCACAGATACGCAGTATTTT | TRBV14 | - | - | TRBJ2-3
CASSVSGGQQPQHF | TGTGCCAGCAGTGTTTCGGGGGGCCAACAGCCCCAGCATTTT | TRBV2 | - | - | TRBJ1-5
CASFQGSSYEQYF | TGTGCCAGCTTCCAAGGTAGCTCCTACGAGCAGTACTTC | TRBV6-5 | - | - | TRBJ2-7
CAWSLSLGNTIYF | TGTGCCTGGTCACTATCCCTAGGAAACACCATATATTTT | TRBV30 | - | few | TRBJ1-3
CSVFPGQNTGELFF | TGCAGCGTCTTCCCGGGACAGAACACCGGGGAGCTGTTTTTT | TRBV29-1 | - | - | TRBJ2-2
CASSPRSRGTYNEQFF | TGTGCCAGCAGCCCCCGATCGCGGGGGACATACAATGAGCAGTTCTTC | TRBV7-2 | - | - | TRBJ2-1
CASSEDRGPGEKLFF | TGTGCCAGCAGTGAAGACAGGGGGCCTGGTGAAAAACTGTTTTTT | TRBV2 | TRBD1 | - | TRBJ1-4
CASSPRLAGSTDTQYF | TGTGCCAGCAGCCCCCGACTAGCGGGGAGCACAGATACGCAGTATTTT | TRBV7-2 | TRBD2 | - | TRBJ2-3
CATSFPGQGAHPAKNIQYF | TGTGCCACCAGCTTTCCCGGACAGGGGGCGCATCCCGCCAAAAACATTCAGTACTTC | TRBV15 | TRBD1 | - | TRBJ2-4
CASSQQYQETQYF | TGTGCCAGTAGCCAACAGTACCAAGAGACCCAGTACTTC | TRBV19 | - | - | TRBJ2-5
CASSGQTNTEAFF | TGCGCCAGCAGCGGACAGACGAACACTGAAGCTTTCTTT | TRBV10-1 | - | - | TRBJ1-1
CASSQDGAGGMEVEYF | TGCGCCAGCAGCCAAGATGGGGCGGGAGGAATGGAGGTGGAGTACTTC | TRBV4-1 | TRBD2 | once | TRBJ2-7
CASSWGTFNEQFF | TGTGCCAGCAGCTGGGGGACTTTCAATGAGCAGTTCTTC | TRBV5-5 | - | - | TRBJ2-1
CASSALQGIYGYTF | TGTGCCAGCAGCGCGTTACAGGGGATCTATGGCTACACCTTC | TRBV7-2 | TRBD1 | - | TRBJ1-2
CASRGPRDTQYF | TGTGCCAGCAGGGGTCCACGAGATACGCAGTATTTT | TRBV6-5 | - | - | TRBJ2-3
CASSLRGSRAFF | TGTGCCAGCAGTTTAAGGGGGTCGCGCGCTTTCTTT | TRBV27 | - | - | TRBJ1-1
CASTPTGGGTGANVLTF | TGTGCCAGCACCCCGACAGGGGGCGGGACTGGGGCCAACGTCCTGACTTTC | TRBV6-4 | TRBD1 | - | TRBJ2-6
CSVLAGITDTQYF | TGCAGCGTTTTAGCGGGAATCACAGATACGCAGTATTTT | TRBV29-1 | TRBD2 | - | TRBJ2-3
CASSQDPGWINTIYF | TGTGCCAGCAGCCAAGACCCGGGTTGGATAAACACCATATATTTT | TRBV4-2 | - | few | TRBJ1-3
CASSIAGGSGYGYTF | TGTGCCAGTAGTATAGCTGGGGGGTCTGGCTATGGCTACACCTTC | TRBV19 | - | - | TRBJ1-2
CASSPPGTGQAFF | TGTGCCAGTAGTCCCCCAGGGACAGGGCAAGCTTTCTTT | TRBV19 | TRBD1 | - | TRBJ1-1
CASKTGFAYNSPLHF | TGTGCCAGTAAGACAGGGTTCGCCTATAATTCACCCCTCCACTTT | TRBV19 | TRBD1 | - | TRBJ1-6
CATSTSSGSSHEQYF | TGTGCCACCAGCACCTCTAGCGGGAGCTCCCACGAGCAGTACTTC | TRBV15 | TRBD2 | - | TRBJ2-7
CASSGGTGTDTQYF | TGCGCCAGCAGCGGGGGGACAGGGACAGATACGCAGTATTTT | TRBV5-1 | TRBD1 | - | TRBJ2-3
CASSSGQSSTDTQYF | TGTGCCAGCAGCTCCGGACAGTCCTCCACAGATACGCAGTATTTT | TRBV7-2 | - | - | TRBJ2-3